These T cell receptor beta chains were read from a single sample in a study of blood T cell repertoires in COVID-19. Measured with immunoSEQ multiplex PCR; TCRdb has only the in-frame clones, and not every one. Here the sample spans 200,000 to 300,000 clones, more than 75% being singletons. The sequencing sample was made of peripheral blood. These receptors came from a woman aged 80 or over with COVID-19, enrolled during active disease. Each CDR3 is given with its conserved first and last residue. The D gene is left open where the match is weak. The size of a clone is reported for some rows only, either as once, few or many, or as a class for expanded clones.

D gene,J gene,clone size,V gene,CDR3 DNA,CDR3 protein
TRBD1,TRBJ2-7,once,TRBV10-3,TGTGCCACCGGAGTGAGCGGGACAGGGGCCACCTACGAGCAGTACTTC,CATGVSGTGATYEQYF
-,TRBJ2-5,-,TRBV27,TGTGCCAGCAGTTTAACCGTCCCAGGGGTCCAAGAGACCCAGTACTTC,CASSLTVPGVQETQYF
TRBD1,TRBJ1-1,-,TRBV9,TGTGCCAGCAGCAACCTGGGACAGGGATACACTGAAGCTTTCTTT,CASSNLGQGYTEAFF
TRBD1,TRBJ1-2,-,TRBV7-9,TGTGCCAGCAGCTTAGAGTTGGGACAGGGAATCTATGGCTACACCTTC,CASSLELGQGIYGYTF
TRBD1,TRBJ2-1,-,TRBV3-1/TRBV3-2,TGTGCCAGCAGCCCCAGGACAGGGTCGTACTCCCGAAGAGACAATGAGCAGTTCTTC,CASSPRTGSYSRRDNEQFF
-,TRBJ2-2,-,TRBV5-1,TGCGCCAGCGCGGGACAGTTAAACACCGGGGAGCTGTTTTTT,CASAGQLNTGELFF
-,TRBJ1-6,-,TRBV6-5,TGTGCCAGCAGGTCACAGGGATCCTATAATTCACCCCTCCACTTT,CASRSQGSYNSPLHF
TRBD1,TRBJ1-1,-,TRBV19,TGTGCCAGTAGTTTCCACGACAGGGGAGCAACTGAAGCTTTCTTT,CASSFHDRGATEAFF
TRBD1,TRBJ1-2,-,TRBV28,TGTGCCAGCAGTTCGGGACAGGGAGCGATGAAATCCTACAATGGCTACACCTTC,CASSSGQGAMKSYNGYTF
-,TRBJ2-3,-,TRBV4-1,TGCGCCAGCAGCCACGCGGGGGGTGGGACAGGGTTCTCAAATACGCAGTATTTT,CASSHAGGGTGFSNTQYF
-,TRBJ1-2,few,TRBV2,TGTGCCAGCAGGGCCCAGGGGCGCGACACCTTC,CASRAQGRDTF
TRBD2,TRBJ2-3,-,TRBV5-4,TGTGCCAGCAGAGAACTAGCGGAGGGAGATACGCAGTATTTT,CASRELAEGDTQYF
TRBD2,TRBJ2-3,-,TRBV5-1,TGCGCCAGCAGCTCTGGACTAGCGGGAGATACGCAGTATTTT,CASSSGLAGDTQYF
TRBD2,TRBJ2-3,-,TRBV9,TGTGCCAGCAGCGTAGCGAGCGGGGGGCCGAGCACAGATACGCAGTATTTT,CASSVASGGPSTDTQYF
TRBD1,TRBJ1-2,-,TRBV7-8,TGTGCCAGCAGCGCGGCCAGGCCAGGGGGCTCCCTTCGGGGCTACACCTTC,CASSAARPGGSLRGYTF
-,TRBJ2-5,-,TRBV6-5,TGTGCCAGCACCACAGGTCAAGGAAAGACCCAGTACTTC,CASTTGQGKTQYF
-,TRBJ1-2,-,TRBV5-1,TGCGCCAGCAGCTTCGACAGAGATGGCTACACCTTC,CASSFDRDGYTF
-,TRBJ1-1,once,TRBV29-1,TGCAGCGTAGCCCACAGGGCGAACACTGAAGCTTTCTTT,CSVAHRANTEAFF
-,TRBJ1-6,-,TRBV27,TGTGCCAGCAGTTTGACAGCCCTTAATTCACCCCTCCACTTT,CASSLTALNSPLHF
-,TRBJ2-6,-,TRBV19,TGTGCCAGTAGTTCCCTGGCTTCTGGGGCCAACGTCCTGACTTTC,CASSSLASGANVLTF
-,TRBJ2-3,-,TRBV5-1,TGCGCCAGCAGCTTGGGCTCGACGGGGTTCACAGATACGCAGTATTTT,CASSLGSTGFTDTQYF
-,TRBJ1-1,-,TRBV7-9,TGTGCCAGCAGCTTAGATCCCACTTCGGAAGCTTTCTTT,CASSLDPTSEAFF
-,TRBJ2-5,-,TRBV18,TGTGCCAGCTCACCACCCGGTTTTCAAGAGACCCAGTACTTC,CASSPPGFQETQYF
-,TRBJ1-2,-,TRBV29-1,TGCAGCGTCGAAGTACGCGACAACCGTGGCTACACCTTC,CSVEVRDNRGYTF
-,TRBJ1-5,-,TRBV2,TGTGCCAGCCAACTTGAAGGGAGTCAGCCCCAGCATTTT,CASQLEGSQPQHF
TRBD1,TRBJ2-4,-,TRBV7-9,TGTGCCAGCAGCCCAGGACAGGCAACACAAAACATTCAGTACTTC,CASSPGQATQNIQYF
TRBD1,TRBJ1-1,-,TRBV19,TGTGCCAGTAGCGCAGACAGGGGGCGCGACACTGAAGCTTTCTTT,CASSADRGRDTEAFF
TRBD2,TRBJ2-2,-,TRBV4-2,TGTGCCAGCAGCCCTAGCGGGACGAACACCGGGGAGCTGTTTTTT,CASSPSGTNTGELFF
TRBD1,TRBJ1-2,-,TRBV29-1,TGCAGCGTCGACAACAGGGGTAGTTATGGCTACACCTTC,CSVDNRGSYGYTF
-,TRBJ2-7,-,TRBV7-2,TGTGCCAGCAGCCAGGGGTGGGAGCAGTACTTC,CASSQGWEQYF
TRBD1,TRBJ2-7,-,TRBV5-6,TGTGCCAGCAGACAGGGGGCAGTCAACGAGCAGTACTTC,CASRQGAVNEQYF
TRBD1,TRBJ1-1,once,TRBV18,TGTGCCAGCTCACCGTCAGAGGGGGCCGCTGAAGCTTTCTTT,CASSPSEGAAEAFF
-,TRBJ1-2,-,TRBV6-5,TGTGCCAGCAGCCCAGGGGTGAACTATGGCTACACCTTC,CASSPGVNYGYTF
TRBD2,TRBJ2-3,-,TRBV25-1,TGTGCCAGCACTCGAACTAGCGGGGGGTACCCAGATACGCAGTATTTT,CASTRTSGGYPDTQYF
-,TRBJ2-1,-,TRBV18,TGTGCCAGCTCCTCCGGGACCTACAATGAGCAGTTCTTC,CASSSGTYNEQFF
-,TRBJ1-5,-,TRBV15,TGTGCCACCAGCCTAGGGGAGGAGGGACAGCCCCAGCATTTT,CATSLGEEGQPQHF